The 14 T cell receptor beta chains given below trace back to one sample, sequenced in a study of shared clonotypes between healthy human individuals (dated by TCRdb to the early 2020s). The library was generated by the immunoSEQ multiplex PCR assay. TCRdb provides this immuneACCESS table in a form limited to in-frame rearrangements. Some clones are lacking; in checked studies, under half of them reflect an unresolved V gene, and why the rest are absent is not known. For this sample there are more than 1,200,000 clones; roughly 98.5% appear just once. Over 0.3% of the sample lies in the top ten. The material sequenced was naive CD4+ T cells sorted from blood. Taken with the paper, the label for cell subset or site translates to: CD45RA+ positively selected. The receptors here all came from a man aged 30 to 39 in good health.

The chain combines TRBV19 with TRBJ1-4; 9 bases line up with TRBD1. There are 16 residues in the CDR3. Germline values: CDR1 LNHDA, CDR2 SQIVND (reference sequence). V was pared by 6 bases and J by 1 base, with 6 bases of the junction left unmatched. The CDR3 is CASRPDRGRTNEKLFF. In nucleotides, the CDR3 is TGTGCCAGTAGGCCGGACAGGGGAAGAACTAATGAAAAACTGTTTTTT.

The chain uses TRBV28 and TRBJ1-1, with D uncertain. V lost 5 bases, J lost 11 bases, and 15 bases lay in between. In germline, CDR1 is MDHEN, CDR2 SYDVKM. The CDR3 has 12 residues. CDR3 sequence reads: CASSPINRGAFF. CDR3 in DNA: TGTGCCAGCAGTCCAATAAATCGAGGCGCTTTCTTT.

The chain couples TRBV6-6 to TRBJ2-1; 7 positions agree with TRBD2. V was pared by 6 bases and J by 9 bases, with 8 bases of the junction left unmatched. The CDR3 length is 13 residues. Germline CDR1 MNHNY, CDR2 SVGAGI (reference sequence). The CDR3 DNA sequence: TGTGCCAGCAGCCCAGGGACTATAGGTGAGCAGTTCTTC. Translation: CASSPGTIGEQFF.

The chain carries TRBV6-6 and TRBJ1-1, with 7 bases that match TRBD1. The CDR3 sequence is 13 residues long. In germline, CDR1 is MNHNY, CDR2 SVGAGI (reference sequence). V dropped 2 bases and J dropped 10; count of bases not matched to a gene: 7. CDR3 residues: CASSYVQGFRAFF. The CDR3 DNA follows: TGTGCCAGCAGTTACGTACAGGGGTTTCGAGCTTTCTTT.

The chain combines TRBV29-1 with TRBJ1-3; no clear D. CDR3 size: 12 residues. Trimming cost V 8 bases and J 10 bases, with 18 bases left between them. Germline V gene sequence: CDR1 SQVTM, CDR2 ANQGSEA. CDR3 sequence reads: CSYSAGERTIYF. For the CDR3, the DNA is TGCAGCTACAGTGCGGGAGAAAGAACCATATATTTT.

The V call is TRBV29-1, the J call TRBJ2-7; TRBD2 matches at 8 bases. Per germline, CDR1 SQVTM and CDR2 ANQGSEA. The V and J ends lost 7 bases and 7 bases, in that order; junction bases with no gene match: 3. The CDR3 spans 10 residues. In nucleotides, the CDR3 is TGCAGCGCGGGGGGGCGGGAGCAGTACTTC. This codes for CSAGGREQYF.

The chain links TRBV6-4 to TRBJ2-1; TRBD2 matches at 14 bases. Trimming removed 5 bases from V and 0 bases from J; junction bases left unmatched: 6. The CDR3 extends over 18 amino acids. Looked up from germline, CDR1 is MRHNA and CDR2 is SNTAGT. CDR3 amino acids: CASSTLGTSGSSYNEQFF. The CDR3, as DNA: TGTGCCAGCAGTACGTTGGGGACTAGCGGGAGCTCCTACAATGAGCAGTTCTTC.

The chain is built from TRBV2 and TRBJ2-7; TRBD2 aligns across 9 bases. Germline V gene data show CDR1 as SNHLY and CDR2 as FYNNEI. The CDR3 runs to 12 residues. Trimming took 7 bases from V and 6 from J; bases not matched to a gene: 4. CDR3 DNA: TGTGCCAGCAAGCGGGAGGAACGCGAGCAGTACTTC. It is translated as CASKREEREQYF.

The rearrangement links TRBV28 to TRBJ2-6; D is unresolved. The germline V and J ends were trimmed by 9 bases and 0 bases, with 15 bases remaining between them. Germline loops: CDR1 MDHEN, CDR2 SYDVKM. The CDR3 runs 16 residues. The CDR3 bases are TGTGCCAGTAGAAGGGCGGATAACTCTGGGGCCAACGTCCTGACTTTC. Its translation is CASRRADNSGANVLTF.

This chain joins TRBV5-5 and TRBJ2-2; 11 nucleotides align to TRBD2. The CDR3 is 18 amino acids. CDR1 SGHKS and CDR2 YYEKEE come from the germline V gene (reference sequence). The J segment lost 1 base and the V segment lost 2 bases, leaving 7 bases of the junction unmatched. This CDR3 reads CASSLNPTSGRNTGELFF. The CDR3 bases are TGTGCCAGCAGCTTAAACCCCACTAGCGGGAGGAACACCGGGGAGCTGTTTTTT.

This chain links TRBV9 with TRBJ1-1; D not certain. This CDR3 has 14 amino acids. CDR1 SGDLS and CDR2 YYNGEE come from the germline V gene. Trimming shortened V by 2 bases and J by 0 bases, and 8 bases separated the two germline ends. CDR3 in amino acids: CASSVELLNTEAFF. The CDR3 DNA reads as TGTGCCAGCAGCGTCGAACTTTTGAACACTGAAGCTTTCTTT.

The chain couples TRBV7-6 to TRBJ1-1; D might be TRBD1 (5 bases). CDR1 is SGHVS and CDR2 is FNYEAQ in the germline V gene. The CDR3 extends over 14 amino acids. V lost 5 bases to trimming and J lost 7 bases, with 17 bases between them. CDR3 nucleotide sequence: TGTGCCAGCAGCCTCAGACAGATTAACGATGAAGCTTTCTTT. Translated, it gives CASSLRQINDEAFF. Using reference TRBV7-6 and TRBJ1-1 for the parts outside the CDR3, the full variable domain is GAGVSQSPRYKVTKRGQDVALRCDPISGHVSLYWYRQALGQGPEFLTYFNYEAQQDKSGLPNDRFSAERPEGSISTLTIQRTEQRDSAMYRCASSLRQINDEAFFGQGTRLTVV.

V gene TRBV7-3 combines with J gene TRBJ1-1; D unresolved. V lost 2 bases and J 3 bases, leaving 7 bases between the germline ends. The CDR3 length is 13 residues. CDR1 and CDR2 (germline): SGHTA, FQGTGA. In DNA, the CDR3 is TGTGCCAGCAGCTTATCCGAGTACACTGAAGCTTTCTTT. This codes for CASSLSEYTEAFF.

The chain is built from TRBV5-8 and TRBJ2-6; D is perhaps TRBD1 (5 bases). Trimming left V 4 bases short and J 1 base short, with 9 bases between. CDR1 and CDR2 (germline): SGHTS, YDEGEE. The CDR3 length is 15 residues. CDR3 sequence: CASSPQGSGANVLTF. DNA of the CDR3: TGTGCCAGCAGCCCTCAGGGTTCTGGGGCCAACGTCCTGACTTTC. Complete variable domain (other parts from reference TRBV5-8 and TRBJ2-6): EAGVTQSPTHLIKTRGQQATLRCSPISGHTSVYWYQQALGLGLQFLLWYDEGEERNRGNFPPRFSGRQFPNYSSELNVNALELEDSALYLCASSPQGSGANVLTFGAGSRLTVL.